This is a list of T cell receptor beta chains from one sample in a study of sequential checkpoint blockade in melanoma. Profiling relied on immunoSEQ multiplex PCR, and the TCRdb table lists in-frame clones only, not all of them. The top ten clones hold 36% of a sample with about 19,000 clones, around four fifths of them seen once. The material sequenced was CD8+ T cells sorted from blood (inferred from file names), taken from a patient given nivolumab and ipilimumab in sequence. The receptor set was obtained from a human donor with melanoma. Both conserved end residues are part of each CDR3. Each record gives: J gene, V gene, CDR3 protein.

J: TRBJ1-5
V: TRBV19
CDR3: CASSMGGNQPQHF

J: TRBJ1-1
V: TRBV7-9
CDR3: CASSALGGVGTEAFF

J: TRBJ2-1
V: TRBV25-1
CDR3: CASSDPGNSYNEQFF

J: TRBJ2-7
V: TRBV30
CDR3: CAWSEGGGYEQYF

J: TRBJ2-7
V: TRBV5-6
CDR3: CASGSPYEQYF

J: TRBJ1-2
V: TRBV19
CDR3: CASSIGPTNYGYTF

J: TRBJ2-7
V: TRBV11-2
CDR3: CASSFSDSTYEQYF

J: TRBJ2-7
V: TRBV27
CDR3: CASSLTGRGMGYEQYF

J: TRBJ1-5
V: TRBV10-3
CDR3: CAISEPNQPQHF

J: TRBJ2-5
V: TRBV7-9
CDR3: CASSKRLGSETQYF

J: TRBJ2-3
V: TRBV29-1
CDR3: CSVEEGAGDTQYF

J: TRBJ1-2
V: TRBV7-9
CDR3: CASSGDRENGYTF

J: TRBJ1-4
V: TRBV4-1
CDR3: CASSLSTGPPNEKLFF

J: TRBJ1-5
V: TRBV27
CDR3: CASSPWGHNQPQHF

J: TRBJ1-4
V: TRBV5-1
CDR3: CASSPRTASTNEKLFF

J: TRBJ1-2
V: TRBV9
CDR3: CASSGGDGPGAAYGYTF

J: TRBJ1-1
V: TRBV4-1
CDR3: CASSQPSRGPYTEAFF

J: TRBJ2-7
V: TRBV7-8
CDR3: CASSTSVYEQYF

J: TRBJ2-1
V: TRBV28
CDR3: CAWGWERGEQFF

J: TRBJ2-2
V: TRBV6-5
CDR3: CASSLYRGNTGELFF

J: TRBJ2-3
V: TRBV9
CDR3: CASSKGQGDTQYF

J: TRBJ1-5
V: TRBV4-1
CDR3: CASSHPDGVKSPQHF

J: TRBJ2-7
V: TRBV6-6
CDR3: CASRPAAYGQYF

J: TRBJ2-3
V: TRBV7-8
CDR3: CASSLAYRGSGTDTQYF

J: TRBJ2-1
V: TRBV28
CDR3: CASIPDTYNEQFF